This is a list of T cell receptor beta chains from one sample in a study of blood T cell repertoires in COVID-19. Libraries were prepared by immunoSEQ multiplex PCR; TCRdb keeps only in-frame clonotypes and omits some of them. This sample carries 120,000 to 150,000 clones, approximately 89% of them seen once, and the ten largest clones take 28%. What was sequenced was peripheral blood. The receptors stem from a human donor in a cohort sampled during active COVID-19. Both conserved end residues are part of each CDR3. The D gene is left open where the match is weak. Clone size is stated in some rows and not others, as once, few, many or a class when expanded.

J gene,V gene,clone size,D gene,CDR3 protein,CDR3 DNA
TRBJ1-3,TRBV18,few,TRBD1,CASSPQGASGNTIYF,TGTGCCAGCTCACCACAGGGGGCCTCTGGAAACACCATATATTTT
TRBJ2-7,TRBV30,-,-,CAWSSGPPAEQYF,TGTGCCTGGAGTTCAGGGCCCCCGGCCGAGCAGTACTTC
TRBJ2-1,TRBV3-1/TRBV3-2,-,-,CASSQLQNNEQFF,TGTGCCAGCAGCCAACTACAGAACAATGAGCAGTTCTTC
TRBJ2-1,TRBV2,-,TRBD2,CASSWTSGEVQFSYNEQFF,TGTGCCAGCAGTTGGACTAGCGGGGAAGTTCAATTCTCCTACAATGAGCAGTTCTTC
TRBJ2-1,TRBV7-2,-,TRBD2,CASSRLGGYNEQFF,TGTGCCAGCAGCCGTCTGGGAGGGTACAATGAGCAGTTCTTC
TRBJ2-1,TRBV21-1,-,-,CASSKVRGRRDEQFF,TGTGCCAGCAGCAAAGTCAGGGGGCGCAGGGATGAGCAGTTCTTC
TRBJ2-7,TRBV9,-,TRBD1,CASSKTGGGFYEQYF,TGTGCCAGCAGCAAAACAGGGGGCGGGTTTTACGAGCAGTACTTC
TRBJ1-5,TRBV2,-,-,CASSEAPGRSKSPQHF,TGTGCCAGCAGTGAAGCCCCTGGTAGAAGTAAATCGCCCCAGCATTTT
TRBJ2-7,TRBV19,-,TRBD1,CASSPGQRYEQYF,TGTGCCAGTAGTCCGGGACAGCGTTACGAGCAGTACTTC
TRBJ1-1,TRBV6-5,-,-,CASSYSGTGAEAFF,TGTGCCAGCAGTTACTCTGGGACGGGGGCTGAAGCTTTCTTT
TRBJ2-3,TRBV9,-,-,CASSQNTDTQYF,TGTGCCAGCAGCCAGAATACAGATACGCAGTATTTT
TRBJ1-1,TRBV19,-,TRBD1,CASSTNPGTGTEAFF,TGTGCCAGTAGTACAAACCCCGGGACAGGAACTGAAGCTTTCTTT
TRBJ1-2,TRBV19,-,-,CASSGNSGFNYGYTF,TGTGCCAGTAGTGGCAACAGCGGCTTTAACTATGGCTACACCTTC
TRBJ2-3,TRBV12-5,-,TRBD2,CASAKSGGDSTDTQYF,TGTGCTAGTGCTAAAAGCGGGGGCGACAGCACAGATACGCAGTATTTT
TRBJ2-7,TRBV9,-,-,CASSVGQAPYEQYF,TGTGCCAGCAGCGTAGGACAGGCCCCCTACGAGCAGTACTTC
TRBJ2-1,TRBV6-1,-,-,CASSEQGVEQFF,TGTGCCAGCAGTGAACAGGGTGTTGAGCAGTTCTTC
TRBJ1-1,TRBV6-6,-,-,CASRSQGTEAFF,TGTGCCAGCAGGTCTCAGGGGACTGAAGCTTTCTTT
TRBJ1-4,TRBV10-3,-,TRBD1,CAIGGQGEGEKLFF,TGTGCCATCGGGGGACAGGGAGAGGGTGAAAAACTGTTTTTT
TRBJ2-2,TRBV2,-,-,CASKPGTADGELFF,TGTGCCAGCAAGCCGGGAACGGCGGACGGGGAGCTGTTTTTT
TRBJ1-3,TRBV9,once,-,CASSVGQGGVSGNTIYF,TGTGCCAGCAGCGTAGGGCAAGGAGGGGTCTCTGGAAACACCATATATTTT
TRBJ1-1,TRBV7-2,-,-,CASSSEMNTEAFF,TGTGCCAGCAGCTCGGAGATGAACACTGAAGCTTTCTTT
TRBJ1-3,TRBV9,-,TRBD1,CASSPDRDNGNTIYF,TGTGCCAGCAGTCCGGACAGGGATAATGGAAACACCATATATTTT
TRBJ1-2,TRBV7-9,-,-,CASSLAGVSGYTF,TGTGCCAGCAGCTTAGCGGGAGTCTCGGGCTACACCTTC
TRBJ2-7,TRBV9,-,TRBD2,CASSVGPGGNEQYF,TGTGCCAGCAGCGTAGGACCGGGGGGAAACGAGCAGTACTTC
TRBJ1-4,TRBV5-1,-,TRBD1,CASSPGQNNEKLFF,TGCGCCAGCAGCCCGGGACAGAATAATGAAAAACTGTTTTTT
TRBJ2-7,TRBV7-8,-,TRBD1,CASSPRTGGRSYEQYF,TGTGCCAGCAGCCCGCGGACAGGGGGCCGCTCCTACGAGCAGTACTTC
TRBJ2-7,TRBV11-1,-,-,CASSLKGNGQYF,TGTGCCAGCAGCTTGAAGGGGAACGGGCAGTACTTC
TRBJ2-7,TRBV6-2/TRBV6-3,-,TRBD1,CASSRDRGRTYEQYF,TGTGCCAGCAGTAGGGACAGGGGAAGGACCTACGAGCAGTACTTC
TRBJ2-3,TRBV2,-,TRBD2,CASSETSGGTDTQYF,TGTGCCAGCAGTGAAACTAGCGGGGGCACAGATACGCAGTATTTT
TRBJ2-5,TRBV20-1,-,TRBD2,CSASGVAGGFETQYF,TGCAGTGCTAGTGGGGTAGCGGGGGGTTTCGAGACCCAGTACTTC
TRBJ1-4,TRBV3-1/TRBV3-2,once,TRBD1,CASSQGITGGLEKLFF,TGTGCCAGCAGCCAAGGAATTACAGGGGGTTTGGAAAAACTGTTTTTT
TRBJ2-7,TRBV3-1/TRBV3-2,-,-,CASSQTSGSSYEQYF,TGTGCCAGCAGCCAAACGTCGGGAAGCTCCTACGAGCAGTACTTC